The 11 T cell receptor beta chains listed next were all sequenced from one sample in a study of cytomegalovirus exposure and HLA in healthy donors. PCR involved 60 Vbeta and 13 Jbeta primers. Profiled with immunoSEQ multiplex PCR; TCRdb holds only in-frame clones, not every one. The sample records about 190,000 clones, 75% to 90% being singletons. The specimen sequenced was PBMCs. These receptors all stem from a woman aged 25-40 years in good health and CMV-seronegative.

The chain joins TRBV18 to TRBJ1-5, with D unresolved. CDR3 size: 14 residues. Deletions cut 3 bases from V and 4 bases from J, with 10 bases between. Looked up from germline, CDR1 is KGHSH and CDR2 is LQKENI. CDR3 nucleotides: TGTGCCAGCTCACCGGCGGCCCAAAATCAGCCCCAGCATTTT. Amino acid sequence: CASSPAAQNQPQHF.

This clone came up a few times. This chain joins TRBV4-2 and TRBJ2-7, with a tentative D call TRBD2 (5 bases). The CDR3 is 15 residues long. V dropped 3 bases and J dropped 3 bases, with 15 bases sitting between them. Germline V gene data show CDR1 as LGHNA and CDR2 as YNFKEQ. For the CDR3, the DNA is TGTGCCAGCAGCCACCGCCAGATCGGGAACTACGAGCAGTACTTC. It codes for CASSHRQIGNYEQYF.

This clone was detected a few times. V gene TRBV13 combines with J gene TRBJ2-4; TRBD2 agrees at 8 bases. The CDR3 has 16 residues. The V segment lost 0 bases and the J segment 8 bases; nucleotides outside the gene matches: 9. Germline V gives CDR1 PRHDT, CDR2 FYEKMQ (reference sequence). CDR3 residues: CASSLGLAGGRDIQYF. The DNA for the CDR3 is TGTGCCAGCAGCTTAGGACTCGCGGGGGGCCGGGACATTCAGTACTTC.

The rearrangement uses TRBV5-8 and TRBJ2-3, with 9 bases identical to TRBD2. Germline CDR1 is SGHTS and CDR2 is YDEGEE. The V and J ends lost 4 bases and 0 bases, in that order; junction bases with no gene match: 6. The CDR3 spans 16 residues. CDR3 sequence: CASSPRLAASTDTQYF. The CDR3 DNA follows: TGTGCCAGCAGCCCTCGACTAGCGGCTAGCACAGATACGCAGTATTTT.

The chain recombines TRBV9 with TRBJ2-7, with a tentative D call TRBD2 (5 bases). This CDR3 is 15 amino acids long. V was cut by 3 bases and J by 0 bases, with 13 bases left in between. Germline V gene data show CDR1 as SGDLS and CDR2 as YYNGEE. CDR3 region: CASSAGMGSSYEQYF. The DNA of the CDR3 is TGTGCCAGCAGCGCGGGGATGGGAAGCTCCTACGAGCAGTACTTC.

V usage is TRBV28 and J usage is TRBJ1-2, with D unresolved. There are 12 residues in the CDR3. The V gene lost 1 base and the J gene lost 4 bases, with 4 bases spanning the gap. Germline loops: CDR1 MDHEN, CDR2 SYDVKM. The CDR3 protein is CASSLSSYGYTF. In DNA, the CDR3 is TGTGCCAGCAGTTTATCTAGCTATGGCTACACCTTC.

The CDR3, as DNA: TGTGCCAGCAGCTTCCGGGACAGCAACTACGAGCAGTACTTC. Protein sequence: CASSFRDSNYEQYF. The V gene is TRBV5-5, the J gene TRBJ2-7; 7 nucleotides align to TRBD1. The CDR3 extends over 14 amino acids. Germline lookup yields CDR1 SGHKS and CDR2 YYEKEE (reference sequence). With 2 bases clipped from V and 3 bases from J, the junction kept 5 bases outside the gene matches.

The chain uses TRBV10-2 and TRBJ2-1; D is unresolved. Per the germline V gene, CDR1 is WSHSY and CDR2 is SAAADI. With 6 bases removed from V and 3 bases from J, the gap between germline ends came to 18 bases. The length of the CDR3 is 16 residues. The CDR3 nucleotides read TGCGCCAGCAGAGTCGGTCGTGATTTTGGCTACAATGAGCAGTTCTTC. The encoded protein is CASRVGRDFGYNEQFF.

V usage is TRBV5-1 and J usage is TRBJ1-2, with D possibly TRBD1 on 6 matching bases. Per the germline V gene, CDR1 is SGHRS and CDR2 is YFSETQ. This CDR3 is built from 16 residues. With 4 bases removed from V and 2 bases from J, the gap between germline ends came to 18 bases. The CDR3 DNA reads as TGCGCCAGCAGCACTTTGACAGGACCAGAAAACTATGGCTACACCTTC. Translating gives CASSTLTGPENYGYTF.

V is TRBV6-5 and J is TRBJ2-1; TRBD1 aligns across 11 bases. V lost 1 base to trimming and J lost 9 bases; unmatched junction nucleotides: 5. Germline V gene lookup returns CDR1 MNHEY and CDR2 SVGAGI. This CDR3 spans 15 amino acids. Here the CDR3 reads CASSYFGQGAFEQFF. CDR3 nucleotides: TGTGCCAGCAGTTACTTCGGACAGGGGGCTTTTGAGCAGTTCTTC.

The chain has TRBV6-5 and TRBJ1-2; weak D call: TRBD1 (6 bases). Germline CDR1 and CDR2: MNHEY and SVGAGI. CDR3 length equals 13 residues. V was pared by 2 bases and J by 6 bases, with 10 bases between. CDR3 DNA sequence: TGTGCCAGCAGTTACCGACGGACAGATGGCTACACCTTC. It specifies CASSYRRTDGYTF.